This T cell receptor (beta chain) was sequenced during a study of response to subunit inactivated influenza vaccine. Study conclusions and caveats: Only a handful of new T cells, the authors suggested, are recruited with each seasonal influenza vaccination.

Of note for this clonotype: Its antigen is currently unknown.

The germline V gene encodes CDR1 SGHRS and CDR2 YFSETQ. V lost 4 bases to trimming and J lost 3 bases; unmatched junction nucleotides: 9. CDR3 length equals 16 residues. MiXCR, run by TCRdb on the RT-PCR reads, gives a single entry per CDR3 protein. The table lists around 500,000 distinct CDR3 sequences, over 9.5% of them singletons. The genes are TRBV5-1 and TRBJ2-7; TRBD2 aligns across 11 bases. Source: PBMCs from blood, taken more than 35 days after vaccination. This TCR was sampled from a man between 50 and 59 years old who received an inactivated influenza vaccine. The CDR3 DNA is TGCGCCAGCAGCGGAATACTAGCGGGGGAGAGCTACGAGCAGTACTTC. Protein product: CASSGILAGESYEQYF.